The entry that follows covers one T cell receptor (beta chain) sequence. Its antigen remains unidentified. Germline V gene lookup returns CDR1 KGHSH and CDR2 LQKENI. This CDR3 is built from 14 residues. Trimming pared 1 base from V and 4 bases from J, leaving 11 bases between. This sample is drawn from a study of shared clonotypes between healthy human individuals. Study-level points and caveats: The study found lower generation probabilities in non-shared clonotypes than in those shared by all four donors.

Authors' data handling: Junction-only sequences without quality scores came from ImmunoSEQ, so filtering differed. Generated by immunoSEQ multiplex PCR, the TCRdb table keeps only in-frame clones and is missing some. Clonal size and the V and J genes are those of that table, whereas D and trimming came from the DNA. The sample includes 1 million to 1.3 million clones, around 82% of them seen just once. This rearrangement joins TRBV18 to TRBJ2-7, with D possibly being TRBD1 (5 bases). This receptor was taken from a young man in good health. Some clones in this sample may be carry-over from other donors' samples. Sequences were obtained from memory CD4+ T cells from PBMCs. The subset denotes: CD45RA-negative fraction. The chain's CDR3 is CASSPQGSAYEQYF. CDR3 DNA sequence: TGTGCCAGCTCACCACAGGGGTCCGCTTACGAGCAGTACTTC.